One sample yielded the 20 T cell receptor beta chains listed below, sequenced in a study of cytomegalovirus exposure and HLA in healthy donors. Clones were read by immunoSEQ multiplex PCR, and TCRdb kept only the in-frame ones, dropping some. The sample records around 60,000 clones, around 96% being singletons. Sequencing input: PBMCs. The receptors here all came from a man younger than 35 in good health and CMV-seropositive.

The chain has TRBV4-1 and TRBJ1-6, with no clear D. CDR3 length: 15 amino acids. The V end was cut by 1 base, the J end by 8 bases, with 12 bases between. Germline loops: CDR1 MGHRA, CDR2 YSYEKL. CDR3 sequence (DNA): TGCGCCAGCAGCCAAGGTCCGAACAGTTATTCACCCCTCCACTTT. Protein sequence: CASSQGPNSYSPLHF.

The gene calls are TRBV7-2 and TRBJ1-2, with 10 bases lining up with TRBD1. CDR3 length: 16 amino acids. V lost 1 base and J lost 7; bases outside the gene matches: 9. The V gene's germline CDR1 is SGHTA and CDR2 FQGNSA. CDR3 bases: TGTGCCAGCAGCTTAGGGGGACAGGGGAATTCGATTGGCTACACCTTC. Amino acid sequence: CASSLGGQGNSIGYTF.

Only one count was recorded for this clone. V is TRBV30 and J is TRBJ1-1; D is unresolved. Per germline, CDR1 GTSNPN and CDR2 SVGIG (reference sequence). V lost 4 bases to trimming and J lost 3 bases, with 18 bases between them. This CDR3 has 15 residues. In nucleotides, the CDR3 is TGTGCCTGGAACCTAGGCGGGTTGAGGGACACTGAAGCTTTCTTT. It translates to CAWNLGGLRDTEAFF. The full variable domain, completed using reference TRBV30 and TRBJ1-1, is SQTIHQWPATLVQPVGSPLSLECTVEGTSNPNLYWYRQAAGRGLQLLFYSVGIGQISSEVPQNLSASRPQDRQFILSSKKLLLSDSGFYLCAWNLGGLRDTEAFFGQGTRLTVV.

The chain recombines TRBV10-3 with TRBJ1-1, with D tentatively TRBD1 (6 bases). This CDR3 is built from 15 residues. Germline CDR1 ENHRY, CDR2 SYGVKD. V was cut by 3 bases and J by 4 bases, with 15 bases left in between. This CDR3 reads CAISDNLGGVTEAFF. DNA of the CDR3: TGTGCCATCAGTGACAATTTAGGGGGGGTCACTGAAGCTTTCTTT.

The chain links TRBV7-9 to TRBJ2-7; 10 bases align to TRBD2. The junction had 2 bases not matched to a gene; V was cut back by 3 bases and J by 0 bases. This CDR3 region has 15 residues. The germline V gene encodes CDR1 SEHNR and CDR2 FQNEAQ (reference sequence). As DNA, the CDR3 is TGTGCCAGCAGCTTTAGCGGGGGGACCTCCTACGAGCAGTACTTC. It specifies CASSFSGGTSYEQYF.

This clone occurred once. The chain recombines TRBV7-3 with TRBJ2-5, with TRBD1 matching over 7 bases. V was pared by 5 bases and J by 5 bases, with 8 bases of the junction left unmatched. Germline-derived CDR1 and CDR2 are SGHTA and FQGTGA. This CDR3 has 14 amino acids. CDR3 protein: CASSMGTVGETQYF. DNA for the CDR3: TGTGCCAGCAGCATGGGGACAGTGGGGGAGACCCAGTACTTC.

This clone was seen once. The genes are TRBV10-3 and TRBJ2-7, with 7 bases matching TRBD1. Germline values: CDR1 ENHRY, CDR2 SYGVKD. The CDR3 totals 13 residues. J gave up 3 bases and V 7 bases, and 6 bases lay outside the gene matches. The DNA of the CDR3 is TGTGCCATCACCAGGACAGGCGGCTACGAGCAGTACTTC. Amino acids: CAITRTGGYEQYF.

The chain links TRBV5-1 to TRBJ1-5, with D unresolved. This CDR3 region has 14 residues. Trimming removed 0 bases at V and 3 bases at J, with 7 bases between. Germline assignment: CDR1 SGHRS and CDR2 YFSETQ. This chain's CDR3 is CASSLGTFNQPQHF. Here the CDR3 DNA reads TGCGCCAGCAGCTTGGGTACATTCAATCAGCCCCAGCATTTT.

The V gene is TRBV29-1, the J gene TRBJ2-5; 7 nucleotides line up with TRBD1. CDR3 length: 14 residues. The J segment lost 5 bases and the V segment lost 7 bases, leaving 13 bases of the junction unmatched. In germline, CDR1 is SQVTM, CDR2 ANQGSEA. This CDR3 reads CSGSGTVDMETQYF. The CDR3 DNA reads TGCAGCGGATCCGGGACAGTCGATATGGAGACCCAGTACTTC.

The J gene is TRBJ2-2, the V gene TRBV28; TRBD1 might be the D (6 bases). The CDR3 is made up of 15 amino acids. The germline V gene encodes CDR1 MDHEN and CDR2 SYDVKM. Trimming removed 2 bases at V and 6 bases at J, with 13 bases between. CDR3 amino acids: CASSLIGRGAGELFF. CDR3 in DNA: TGTGCCAGCAGTTTAATCGGCAGGGGCGCCGGGGAGCTGTTTTTT.

The chain employs TRBV19 and TRBJ2-7; possibly TRBD1 for D (5 bases). Germline CDR1 is LNHDA and CDR2 is SQIVND (reference sequence). With 5 bases removed from V and 5 bases from J, the gap between germline ends came to 28 bases. CDR3 length equals 18 residues. The CDR3 region has the DNA TGTGCCAGTAGTTTCTACGCGCCCGACAGAGGATTTCTTGACGAGCAGTACTTC. Amino acid sequence: CASSFYAPDRGFLDEQYF.

The gene calls are TRBV7-9 and TRBJ2-7; the D gene is possibly TRBD2 (6 bases). The CDR3 is made up of 14 amino acids. CDR1 and CDR2 from the germline V gene are SEHNR and FQNEAQ (reference sequence). V was pared by 4 bases and J by 5 bases, with 15 bases between. The CDR3 loop is CASSSVEWTNEQYF. CDR3 nucleotide sequence: TGTGCCAGCAGCTCGGTAGAATGGACTAACGAGCAGTACTTC. Full variable domain (rest looked up from reference TRBV7-9 and TRBJ2-7): DTGVSQNPRHKITKRGQNVTFRCDPISEHNRLYWYRQTLGQGPEFLTYFQNEAQLEKSRLLSDRFSAERPKGSFSTLEIQRTEQGDSAMYLCASSSVEWTNEQYFGPGTRLTVT.

V is TRBV11-3 and J is TRBJ2-3, with TRBD2 matching over 8 bases. The junction had 4 bases not matched to a gene; V was cut back by 1 base and J by 4 bases. Germline CDR1 SGHNT, CDR2 YENEEA. This CDR3 is built from 15 residues. The CDR3 region is CASSLATSVADTQYF. The CDR3 nucleotides are TGTGCCAGCAGCTTAGCGACTAGCGTGGCAGATACGCAGTATTTT.

In DNA form, the CDR3 reads TGTGCCAGCAGTGAAGGACAGGTTCATGAGCAGTTCTTC. Translated, it gives CASSEGQVHEQFF. The chain uses TRBV2 and TRBJ2-1; weak D call: TRBD1 (6 bases). This CDR3 has 13 residues. The V gene's germline CDR1 is SNHLY and CDR2 FYNNEI. V was clipped by 1 base and J by 8 bases, with 9 bases between them.

This clone is a singleton in its sample. V is TRBV30 and J is TRBJ2-7; TRBD1 matches 7 bases. V lost 0 bases to trimming and J lost 2 bases; unmatched junction nucleotides: 4. CDR1 GTSNPN and CDR2 SVGIG come from the germline V gene (reference sequence). The CDR3 spans 14 residues. The CDR3 sequence is CAWSVPQGAYEQYF. The DNA for the CDR3 is TGTGCCTGGAGTGTACCTCAGGGGGCCTACGAGCAGTACTTC.

The chain recombines TRBV5-6 with TRBJ1-5, with TRBD1 identical over 9 bases. From germline, CDR1 is SGHDT and CDR2 YYEEEE. With V trimmed by 5 bases and J by 6 bases, 9 bases remained unmatched. The CDR3 loop spans 15 amino acids. This CDR3 reads CASSQQGAWFQPQHF. The DNA of the CDR3 is TGTGCCAGCAGTCAACAGGGGGCCTGGTTTCAGCCCCAGCATTTT.

The chain has TRBV9 and TRBJ1-5; no definite D call. The CDR3 has 14 amino acids. V was cut by 0 bases and J by 6 bases, with 10 bases left in between. Germline-derived CDR1 and CDR2 are SGDLS and YYNGEE. CDR3 bases: TGTGCCAGCAGCGTAGGAGGGTACGGTCAGCCCCAGCATTTT. Encoded protein: CASSVGGYGQPQHF.

This sequence joins TRBV2 and TRBJ2-7; D perhaps matches TRBD2 (5 bases). Germline lookup yields CDR1 SNHLY and CDR2 FYNNEI. This CDR3 is built from 12 residues. Trimming removed 8 bases at V and 7 bases at J, with 15 bases between. CDR3 DNA sequence: TGTGCCAGCCCCTCCGAGACGGGGGAGCAGTACTTC. This codes for CASPSETGEQYF.

The V gene is TRBV6-5, the J gene TRBJ1-2, with D possibly being TRBD1 (5 bases). V lost 6 bases to trimming and J lost 13 bases, with 12 bases between them. Germline CDR1 is MNHEY and CDR2 is SVGAGI. The CDR3 is made up of 10 amino acids. CDR3 region: CASRPRAGTF. The CDR3 bases are TGTGCCAGCAGACCCAGGGCTGGCACCTTC.

This chain connects TRBV11-1 to TRBJ2-2; D is perhaps TRBD1 (5 bases). Germline V lookup: CDR1 SGHAT, CDR2 FQDESV (reference sequence). CDR3 length equals 16 residues. Trimming left V 6 bases short and J 2 bases short, with 16 bases between. The CDR3 DNA reads as TGTGCCAGCAGGGCCATGGGGCCGGGTAACACCGGGGAGCTGTTTTTT. Protein sequence: CASRAMGPGNTGELFF. The variable domain in full, with the rest retrieved from reference TRBV11-1 and TRBJ2-2, is EAEVAQSPRYKITEKSQAVAFWCDPISGHATLYWYRQILGQGPELLVQFQDESVVDDSQLPKDRFSAERLKGVDSTLKIQPAELGDSAMYLCASRAMGPGNTGELFFGEGSRLTVL.